This TCR beta chain stems from a study of CD8+ T cells in alopecia areata. Across the study: Treated patients took oral tofacitinib at 5 to 10 mg twice daily.

Study-wide points: Mouse data revealed clearer TCR sharing than patient data did, a gap possibly tied to HLA.

The investigators collected lesional scalp punch biopsies and peripheral blood from alopecia areata patients. Of note for this clone: No antigen is known for it.

This CDR3 contains 14 residues. V lost 0 bases to trimming and J lost 1 base, with 6 bases between them. The V gene's germline CDR1 is SGHRS and CDR2 YFSETQ. RNA extraction and reverse transcription yielded cDNA as sequencing template. Clones were sequenced by immunoSEQ multiplex PCR, and TCRdb holds only the in-frame ones, with some missing. Of 140,000 to 150,000 clones listed, about nine tenths were seen once; the top ten hold about 14%. The TCR sequence derives from a human donor with alopecia areata. The source material was CD8+ T cells sorted from blood, sampled at week 0. This chain connects TRBV5-1 to TRBJ2-3, with D possibly being TRBD2 (5 bases). CDR3 nucleotides: TGCGCCAGCAGCTTGGAGGGAGGCACAGATACGCAGTATTTT. This gives the protein CASSLEGGTDTQYF.